This TCR beta chain was captured by sequencing in a study of control samples from healthy donors and cancer patients. The table came from immunoSEQ multiplex PCR; TCRdb's copy has only in-frame clones and leaves some out. The data hold around 170,000 clones, with just over 90% observed a single time. Germline lookup yields CDR1 MGHRA and CDR2 YSYEKL. The length of the CDR3 is 20 residues. V was trimmed by 0 bases and J by 8 bases, leaving 30 bases between them. Sequencing was done on a sample of blood. The chain carries TRBV4-1 and TRBJ2-3; weak D call: TRBD2 (7 bases). This receptor was identified in a man aged 25-45 years in good health. This CDR3 reads CASSQEEWRGSNPRGGTQYF. CDR3 in DNA: TGCGCCAGCAGCCAAGAGGAGTGGCGGGGGTCCAACCCCAGGGGCGGTACGCAGTATTTT.